This TCR beta chain was captured by sequencing in a study of CD8 T cells in ankylosing spondylitis. Study-wide results and caveats: Ankylosing spondylitis blood appeared to be characterized by a TCR beta motif of roughly eight highly homologous variants. Clones linked to disease were reported to show significant enrichment in matched ankylosing spondylitis synovial fluid.

This clonotype has just a few counts. Its antigen is unknown. By quantitative 5'-RACE with molecular barcodes, the TCR beta libraries were made. MiXCR was run by TCRdb on the 5' RACE reads, yielding one entry per CDR3 protein. The table records roughly 450,000 distinct CDR3 sequences, about 25% of them present only once. There are 10 residues in the CDR3. Germline V gene lookup returns CDR1 SQVTM and CDR2 ANQGSEA. The V end lost 4 bases, the J end lost 5 bases, and 5 bases lay between the germline ends. This clonotype was obtained from a male donor with ankylosing spondylitis. Input material: blood, either unsorted or a sorted T cell fraction (not recorded which). This chain uses TRBV29-1 with TRBJ1-1; no clear D gene. CDR3 sequence: CSVGRTEAFF. CDR3 bases: TGCAGCGTTGGCAGGACTGAAGCTTTCTTT.